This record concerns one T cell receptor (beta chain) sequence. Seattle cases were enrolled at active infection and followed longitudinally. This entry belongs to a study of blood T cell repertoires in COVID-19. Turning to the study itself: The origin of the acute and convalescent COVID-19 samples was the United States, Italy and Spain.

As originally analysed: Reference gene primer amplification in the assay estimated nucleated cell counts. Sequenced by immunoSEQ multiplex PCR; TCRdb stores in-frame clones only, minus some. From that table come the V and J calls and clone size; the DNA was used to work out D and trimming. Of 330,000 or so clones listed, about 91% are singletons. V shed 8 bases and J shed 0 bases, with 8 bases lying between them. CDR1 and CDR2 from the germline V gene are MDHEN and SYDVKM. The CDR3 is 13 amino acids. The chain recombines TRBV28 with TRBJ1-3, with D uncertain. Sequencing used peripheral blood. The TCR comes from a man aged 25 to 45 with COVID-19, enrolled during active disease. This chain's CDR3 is CASSFFSGNTIYF. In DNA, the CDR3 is TGTGCCAGCTCCTTCTTCTCTGGAAACACCATATATTTT.